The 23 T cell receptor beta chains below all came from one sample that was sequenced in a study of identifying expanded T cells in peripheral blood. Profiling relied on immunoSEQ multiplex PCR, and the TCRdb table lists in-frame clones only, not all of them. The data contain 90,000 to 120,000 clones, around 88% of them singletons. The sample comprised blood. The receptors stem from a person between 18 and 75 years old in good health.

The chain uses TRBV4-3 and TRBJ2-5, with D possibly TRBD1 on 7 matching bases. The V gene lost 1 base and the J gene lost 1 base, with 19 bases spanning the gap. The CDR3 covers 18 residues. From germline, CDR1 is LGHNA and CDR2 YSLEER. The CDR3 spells CASSQAPRGAVSQETQYF. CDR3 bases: TGCGCCAGCAGCCAAGCCCCCAGGGGGGCAGTCTCCCAAGAGACCCAGTACTTC.

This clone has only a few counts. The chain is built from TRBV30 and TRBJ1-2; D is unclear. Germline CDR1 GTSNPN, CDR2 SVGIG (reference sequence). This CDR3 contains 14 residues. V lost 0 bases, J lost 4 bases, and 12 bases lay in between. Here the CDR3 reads CAWSVVGRTYGYTF. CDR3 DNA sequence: TGTGCCTGGAGTGTAGTTGGCAGGACCTATGGCTACACCTTC.

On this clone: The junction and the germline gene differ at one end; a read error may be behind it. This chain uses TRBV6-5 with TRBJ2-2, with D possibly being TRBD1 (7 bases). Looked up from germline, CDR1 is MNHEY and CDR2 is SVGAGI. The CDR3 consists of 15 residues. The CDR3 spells CASSWRGHNRRGAVF. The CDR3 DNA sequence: TGTGCCAGCAGTTGGAGGGGGCATAATCGCCGGGGAGCTGTTTTT.

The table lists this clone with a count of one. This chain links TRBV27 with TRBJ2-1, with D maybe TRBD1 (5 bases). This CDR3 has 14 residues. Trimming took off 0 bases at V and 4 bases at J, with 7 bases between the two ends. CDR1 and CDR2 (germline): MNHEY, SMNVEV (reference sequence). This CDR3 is CASSLSAGYNEQFF. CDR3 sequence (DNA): TGTGCCAGCAGTTTATCGGCAGGGTACAATGAGCAGTTCTTC.

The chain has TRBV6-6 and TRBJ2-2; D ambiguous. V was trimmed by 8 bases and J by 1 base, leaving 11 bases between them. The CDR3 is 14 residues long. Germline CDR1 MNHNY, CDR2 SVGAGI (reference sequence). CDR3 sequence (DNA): TGTGCCAGCTCGGACGGATTGAACACCGGGGAGCTGTTTTTT. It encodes CASSDGLNTGELFF.

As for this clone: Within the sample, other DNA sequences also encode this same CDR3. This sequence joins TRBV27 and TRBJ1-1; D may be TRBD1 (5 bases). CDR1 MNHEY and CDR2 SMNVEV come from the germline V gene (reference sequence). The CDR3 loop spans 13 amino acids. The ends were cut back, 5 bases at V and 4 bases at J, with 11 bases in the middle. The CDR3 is CASSKGLGTEAFF. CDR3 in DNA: TGTGCCAGCAGTAAGGGGCTGGGCACTGAAGCTTTCTTT.

CDR3 nucleotide sequence: TGTGCCAGCCGCTCCTCAAGACTTGGAAACACCATATATTTT. It specifies CASRSSRLGNTIYF. V gene TRBV27 combines with J gene TRBJ1-3, with D unresolved. CDR1 and CDR2 from the germline V gene are MNHEY and SMNVEV (reference sequence). CDR3 length: 14 amino acids. Trimming cost V 8 bases and J 3 bases, with 14 bases left between them.

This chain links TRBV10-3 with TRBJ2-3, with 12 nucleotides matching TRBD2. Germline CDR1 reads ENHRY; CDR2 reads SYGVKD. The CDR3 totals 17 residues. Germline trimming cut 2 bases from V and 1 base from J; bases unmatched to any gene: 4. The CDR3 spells CAISEARTSGGTDTQYF. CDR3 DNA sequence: TGTGCCATCAGTGAGGCACGGACTAGCGGGGGCACAGATACGCAGTATTTT.

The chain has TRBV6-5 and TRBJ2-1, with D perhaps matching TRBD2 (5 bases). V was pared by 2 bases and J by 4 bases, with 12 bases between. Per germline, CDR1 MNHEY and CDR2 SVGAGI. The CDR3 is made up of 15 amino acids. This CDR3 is CASSYAAGTYNEQFF. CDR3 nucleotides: TGTGCCAGCAGTTACGCGGCGGGCACTTACAATGAGCAGTTCTTC.

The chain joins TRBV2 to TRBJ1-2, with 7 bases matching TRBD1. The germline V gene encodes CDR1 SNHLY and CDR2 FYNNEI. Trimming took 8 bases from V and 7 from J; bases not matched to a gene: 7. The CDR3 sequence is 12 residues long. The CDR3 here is CASAPQGSGYTF. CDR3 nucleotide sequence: TGTGCCAGCGCCCCACAGGGGTCTGGCTACACCTTC.

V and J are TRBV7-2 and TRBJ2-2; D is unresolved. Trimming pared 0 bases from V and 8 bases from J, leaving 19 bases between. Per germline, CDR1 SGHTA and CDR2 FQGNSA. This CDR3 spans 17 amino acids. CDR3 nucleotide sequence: TGTGCCAGCAGCTTAGCGCCGGTATTGGGTCATACTGGGGAGCTGTTTTTT. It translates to CASSLAPVLGHTGELFF.

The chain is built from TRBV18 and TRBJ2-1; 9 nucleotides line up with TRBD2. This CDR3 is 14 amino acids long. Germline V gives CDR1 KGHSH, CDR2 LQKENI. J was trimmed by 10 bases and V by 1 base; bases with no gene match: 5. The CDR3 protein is CASSPRAGGREQFF. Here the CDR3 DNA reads TGTGCCAGCTCACCACGGGCGGGGGGGCGAGAGCAGTTCTTC.

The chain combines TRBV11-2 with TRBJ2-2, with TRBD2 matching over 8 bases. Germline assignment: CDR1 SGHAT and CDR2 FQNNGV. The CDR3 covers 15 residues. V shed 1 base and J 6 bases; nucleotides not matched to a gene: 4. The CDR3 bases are TGTGCCAGCAGCTTAGTACGGGGGGGCCCCGGGGAGCTGTTTTTT. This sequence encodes CASSLVRGGPGELFF.

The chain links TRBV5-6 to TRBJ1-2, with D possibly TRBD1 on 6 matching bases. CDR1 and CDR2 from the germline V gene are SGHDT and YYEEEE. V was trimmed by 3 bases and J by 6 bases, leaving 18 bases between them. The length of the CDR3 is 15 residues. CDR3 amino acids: CASSWGPTGNNGYTF. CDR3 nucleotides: TGTGCCAGCAGCTGGGGGCCCACGGGGAACAATGGCTACACCTTC.

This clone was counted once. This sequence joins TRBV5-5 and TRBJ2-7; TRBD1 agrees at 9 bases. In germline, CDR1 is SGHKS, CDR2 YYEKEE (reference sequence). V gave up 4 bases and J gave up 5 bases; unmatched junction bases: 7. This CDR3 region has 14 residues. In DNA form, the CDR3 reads TGTGCCAGCAGCCCACAGGGGGCTAGCGACGAGCAGTACTTC. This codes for CASSPQGASDEQYF. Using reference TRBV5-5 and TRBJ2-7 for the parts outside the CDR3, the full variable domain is DAGVTQSPTHLIKTRGQQVTLRCSPISGHKSVSWYQQVLGQGPQFIFQYYEKEERGRGNFPDRFSARQFPNYSSELNVNALLLGDSALYLCASSPQGASDEQYFGPGTRLTVT.

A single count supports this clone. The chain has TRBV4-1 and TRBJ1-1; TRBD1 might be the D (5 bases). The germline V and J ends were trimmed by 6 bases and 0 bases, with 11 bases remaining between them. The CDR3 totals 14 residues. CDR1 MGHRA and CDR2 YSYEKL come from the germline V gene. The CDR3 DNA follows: TGCGCCAGCAGGGGACCACTAATGAACACTGAAGCTTTCTTT. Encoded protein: CASRGPLMNTEAFF.

In DNA form, the CDR3 reads TGTGCCAGCACGAGGGATAGCTCTGGGGCCAACGTCCTGACTTTC. It specifies CASTRDSSGANVLTF. The chain carries TRBV2 and TRBJ2-6, with a tentative D call TRBD2 (5 bases). The CDR3 consists of 15 residues. Trimming took off 7 bases at V and 0 bases at J, with 10 bases between the two ends. Germline CDR1 reads SNHLY; CDR2 reads FYNNEI.

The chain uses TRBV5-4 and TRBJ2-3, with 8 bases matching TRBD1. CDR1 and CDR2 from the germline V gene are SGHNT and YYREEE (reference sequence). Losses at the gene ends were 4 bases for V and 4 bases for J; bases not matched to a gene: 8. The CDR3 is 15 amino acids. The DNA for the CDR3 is TGTGCCAGCAGCAGGACAGGGCAAATGGCAGATACGCAGTATTTT. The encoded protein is CASSRTGQMADTQYF.

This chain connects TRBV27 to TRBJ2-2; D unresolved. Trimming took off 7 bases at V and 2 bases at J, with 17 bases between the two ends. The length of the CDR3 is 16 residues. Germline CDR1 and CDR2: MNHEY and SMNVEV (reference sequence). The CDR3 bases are TGTGCCAGCACCACCTCCGGGCACCTAAACACCGGGGAGCTGTTTTTT. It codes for CASTTSGHLNTGELFF.

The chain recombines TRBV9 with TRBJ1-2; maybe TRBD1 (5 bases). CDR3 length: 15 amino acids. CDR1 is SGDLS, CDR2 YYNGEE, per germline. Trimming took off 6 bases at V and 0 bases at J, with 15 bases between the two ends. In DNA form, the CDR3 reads TGTGCCAGCACCCTAGGGAGGGACTCTAACTATGGCTACACCTTC. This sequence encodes CASTLGRDSNYGYTF.

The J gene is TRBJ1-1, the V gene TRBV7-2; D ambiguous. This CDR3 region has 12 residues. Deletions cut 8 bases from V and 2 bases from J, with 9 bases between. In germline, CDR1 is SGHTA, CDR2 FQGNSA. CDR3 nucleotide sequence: TGTGCCAGCGGGCGGCTAAACACTGAAGCTTTCTTT. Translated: CASGRLNTEAFF.

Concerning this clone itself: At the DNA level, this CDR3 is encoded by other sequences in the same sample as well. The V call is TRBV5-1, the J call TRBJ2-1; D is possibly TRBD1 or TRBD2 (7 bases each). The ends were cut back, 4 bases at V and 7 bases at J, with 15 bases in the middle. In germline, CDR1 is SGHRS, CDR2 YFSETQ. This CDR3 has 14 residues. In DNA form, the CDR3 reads TGCGCCAGCAGCCCCGGGCAGGGGGGGAATGAGCAGTTCTTC. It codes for CASSPGQGGNEQFF.

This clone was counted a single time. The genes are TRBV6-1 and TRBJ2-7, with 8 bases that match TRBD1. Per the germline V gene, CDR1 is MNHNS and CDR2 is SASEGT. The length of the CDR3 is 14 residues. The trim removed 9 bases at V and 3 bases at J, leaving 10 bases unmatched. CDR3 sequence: CASLFGQGIYEQYF. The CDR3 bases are TGTGCCAGTTTATTTGGACAGGGAATCTACGAGCAGTACTTC.